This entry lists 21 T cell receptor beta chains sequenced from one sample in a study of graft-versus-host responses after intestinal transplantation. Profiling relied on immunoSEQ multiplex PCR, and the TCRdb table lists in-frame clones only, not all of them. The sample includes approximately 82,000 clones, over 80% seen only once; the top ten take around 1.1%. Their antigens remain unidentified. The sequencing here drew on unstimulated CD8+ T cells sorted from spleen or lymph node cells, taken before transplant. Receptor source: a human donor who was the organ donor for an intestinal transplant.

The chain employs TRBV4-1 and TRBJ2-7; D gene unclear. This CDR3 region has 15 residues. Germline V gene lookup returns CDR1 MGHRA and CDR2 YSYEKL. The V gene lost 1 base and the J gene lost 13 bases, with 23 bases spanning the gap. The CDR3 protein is CASSQAVLNRARLYF. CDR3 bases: TGCGCCAGCAGCCAAGCTGTTTTGAACCGAGCGAGACTTTACTTC.

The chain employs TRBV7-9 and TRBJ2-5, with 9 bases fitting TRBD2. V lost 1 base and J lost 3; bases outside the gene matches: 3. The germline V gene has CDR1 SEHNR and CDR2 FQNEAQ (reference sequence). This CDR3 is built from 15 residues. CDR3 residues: CASSLGLAGEETQYF. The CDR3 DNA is TGTGCCAGCAGCTTAGGATTAGCGGGAGAAGAGACCCAGTACTTC. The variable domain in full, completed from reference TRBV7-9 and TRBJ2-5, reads DTGVSQNPRHKITKRGQNVTFRCDPISEHNRLYWYRQTLGQGPEFLTYFQNEAQLEKSRLLSDRFSAERPKGSFSTLEIQRTEQGDSAMYLCASSLGLAGEETQYFGPGTRLLVL.

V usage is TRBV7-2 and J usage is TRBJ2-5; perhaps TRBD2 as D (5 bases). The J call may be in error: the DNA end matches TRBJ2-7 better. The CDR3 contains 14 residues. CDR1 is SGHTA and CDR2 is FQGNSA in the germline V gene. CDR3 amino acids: CASSSAGPTYEQYF. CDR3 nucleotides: TGTGCCAGCAGCTCGGCGGGCCCGACCTACGAGCAGTACTTC.

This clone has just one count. The CDR3 bases are TGTGCCAGCAGTTTACGAAGGACTCTTTACGAGCAGTACTTC. It is translated as CASSLRRTLYEQYF. This chain links TRBV28 with TRBJ2-7, with D possibly TRBD2 on 5 matching bases. The CDR3 has 14 amino acids. CDR1 and CDR2 from the germline V gene are MDHEN and SYDVKM. The V end was cut by 2 bases, the J end by 4 bases, with 12 bases between.

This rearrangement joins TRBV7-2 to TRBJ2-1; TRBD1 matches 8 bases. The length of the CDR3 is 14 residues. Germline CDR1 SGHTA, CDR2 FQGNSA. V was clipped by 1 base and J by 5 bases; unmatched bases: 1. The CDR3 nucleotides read TGTGCCAGCAGCTTAGAGACAGGGGACAATGAGCAGTTCTTC. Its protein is CASSLETGDNEQFF.

DNA for the CDR3: TGTGCCAGCAGCTTAGCCCTAACCCTGCCAGATACGCAGTATTTT. Its protein product is CASSLALTLPDTQYF. V usage is TRBV7-9 and J usage is TRBJ2-3; the D is unclear. V was clipped by 0 bases and J by 4 bases, with 11 bases between them. The CDR3 is 15 amino acids. Per the germline V gene, CDR1 is SEHNR and CDR2 is FQNEAQ (reference sequence). The complete variable domain, with remaining parts taken from reference TRBV7-9 and TRBJ2-3, reads DTGVSQNPRHKITKRGQNVTFRCDPISEHNRLYWYRQTLGQGPEFLTYFQNEAQLEKSRLLSDRFSAERPKGSFSTLEIQRTEQGDSAMYLCASSLALTLPDTQYFGPGTRLTVL.

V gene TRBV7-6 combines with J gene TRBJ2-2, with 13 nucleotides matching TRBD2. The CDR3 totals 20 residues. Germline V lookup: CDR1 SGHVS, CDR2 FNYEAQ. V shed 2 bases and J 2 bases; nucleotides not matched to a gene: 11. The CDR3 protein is CASSLFGTSGVYPNTGELFF. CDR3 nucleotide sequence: TGTGCCAGCAGCTTATTCGGGACTAGCGGGGTCTATCCTAACACCGGGGAGCTGTTTTTT.

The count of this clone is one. The CDR3 sequence: CASSLFLHTEAFF. Written as DNA, the CDR3 is TGTGCCAGCAGCTTATTCCTCCACACTGAAGCTTTCTTT. The chain uses TRBV7-9 and TRBJ1-1, with unresolved D. The CDR3 sequence is 13 residues long. Germline CDR1 is SEHNR and CDR2 is FQNEAQ (reference sequence). Trimming stripped 2 bases from V and 3 bases from J, with 7 bases between. The full variable domain, its missing parts supplied by reference TRBV7-9 and TRBJ1-1, is DTGVSQNPRHKITKRGQNVTFRCDPISEHNRLYWYRQTLGQGPEFLTYFQNEAQLEKSRLLSDRFSAERPKGSFSTLEIQRTEQGDSAMYLCASSLFLHTEAFFGQGTRLTVV.

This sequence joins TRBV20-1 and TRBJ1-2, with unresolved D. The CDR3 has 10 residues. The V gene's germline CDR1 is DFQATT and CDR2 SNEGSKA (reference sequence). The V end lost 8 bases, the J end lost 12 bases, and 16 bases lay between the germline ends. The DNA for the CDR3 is TGCAGTCCCGTCCCCTCTCTACACACCTTC. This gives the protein CSPVPSLHTF.

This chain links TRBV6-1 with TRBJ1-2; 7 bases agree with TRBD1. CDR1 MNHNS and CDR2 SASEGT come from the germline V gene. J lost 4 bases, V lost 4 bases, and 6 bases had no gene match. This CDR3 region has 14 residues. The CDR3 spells CASSAPWDSYGYTF. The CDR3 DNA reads TGTGCCAGCAGTGCTCCTTGGGACAGCTATGGCTACACCTTC.

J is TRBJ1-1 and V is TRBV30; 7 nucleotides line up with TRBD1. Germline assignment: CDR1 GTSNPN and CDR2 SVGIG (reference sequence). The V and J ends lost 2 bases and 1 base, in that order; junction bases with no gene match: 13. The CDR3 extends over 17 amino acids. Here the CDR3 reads CAWSFLGTGQANTEAFF. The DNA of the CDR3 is TGTGCCTGGAGTTTTCTCGGAACAGGACAGGCGAACACTGAAGCTTTCTTT.

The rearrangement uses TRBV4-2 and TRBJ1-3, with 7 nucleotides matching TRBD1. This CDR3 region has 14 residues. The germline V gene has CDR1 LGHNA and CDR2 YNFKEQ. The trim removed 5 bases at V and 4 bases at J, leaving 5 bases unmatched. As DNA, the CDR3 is TGTGCCAGCAGCAGTGAGGGGGCGGGAAACACCATATATTTT. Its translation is CASSSEGAGNTIYF.

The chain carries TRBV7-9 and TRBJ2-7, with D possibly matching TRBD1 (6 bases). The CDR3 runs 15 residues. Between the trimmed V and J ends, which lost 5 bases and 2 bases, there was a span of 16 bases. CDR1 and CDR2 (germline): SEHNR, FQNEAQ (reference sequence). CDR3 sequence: CASSGRSGHPYEQYF. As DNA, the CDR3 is TGTGCCAGCAGCGGACGTTCGGGACACCCCTACGAGCAGTACTTC.

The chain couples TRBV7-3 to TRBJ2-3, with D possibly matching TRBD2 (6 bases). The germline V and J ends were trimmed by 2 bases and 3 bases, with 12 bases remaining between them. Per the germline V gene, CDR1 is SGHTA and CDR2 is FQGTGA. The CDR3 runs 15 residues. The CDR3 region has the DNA TGTGCCAGCAGCTTAGGGGCGGGGAGGACAGATACGCAGTATTTT. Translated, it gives CASSLGAGRTDTQYF. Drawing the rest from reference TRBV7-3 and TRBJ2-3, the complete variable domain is GAGVSQTPSNKVTEKGKYVELRCDPISGHTALYWYRQSLGQGPEFLIYFQGTGAADDSGLPNDRFFAVRPEGSVSTLKIQRTERGDSAVYLCASSLGAGRTDTQYFGPGTRLTVL.

CDR3 sequence: CASSLRGWWDTQYF. DNA for the CDR3: TGTGCCAGCAGTTTGAGAGGGTGGTGGGATACGCAGTATTTT. This chain connects TRBV27 to TRBJ2-3; tentatively, D is TRBD2 (5 bases). The germline V and J ends were trimmed by 3 bases and 6 bases, with 13 bases remaining between them. The CDR3 runs 14 residues. CDR1 is MNHEY, CDR2 SMNVEV, per germline (reference sequence).

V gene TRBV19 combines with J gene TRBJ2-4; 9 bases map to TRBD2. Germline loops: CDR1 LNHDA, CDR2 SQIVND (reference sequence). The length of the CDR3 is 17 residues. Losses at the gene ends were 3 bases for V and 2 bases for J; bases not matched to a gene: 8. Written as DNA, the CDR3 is TGTGCCAGTAGTATTAAGGTAGCGGGAGACTCCAAAAACATTCAGTACTTC. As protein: CASSIKVAGDSKNIQYF.

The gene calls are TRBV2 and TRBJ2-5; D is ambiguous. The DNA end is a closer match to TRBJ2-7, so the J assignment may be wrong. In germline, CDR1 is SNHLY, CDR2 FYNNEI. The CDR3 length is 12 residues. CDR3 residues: CACHLGSYEQYF. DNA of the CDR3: TGTGCCTGCCATCTGGGTAGCTACGAGCAGTACTTC.

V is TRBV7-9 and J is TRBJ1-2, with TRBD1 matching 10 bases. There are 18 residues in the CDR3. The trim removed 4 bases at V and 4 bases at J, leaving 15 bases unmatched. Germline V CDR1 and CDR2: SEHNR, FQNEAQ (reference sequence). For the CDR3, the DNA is TGTGCCAGCAGCTCCGAGCCCGCTGGACAGGGGGTGGTCTATGGCTACACCTTC. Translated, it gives CASSSEPAGQGVVYGYTF.

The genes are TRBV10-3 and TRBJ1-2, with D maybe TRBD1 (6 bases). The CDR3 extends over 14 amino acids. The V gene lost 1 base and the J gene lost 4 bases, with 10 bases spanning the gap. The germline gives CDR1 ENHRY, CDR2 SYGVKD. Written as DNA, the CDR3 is TGTGCCATCAGTGAGTTAGGGACAATCTATGGCTACACCTTC. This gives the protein CAISELGTIYGYTF.

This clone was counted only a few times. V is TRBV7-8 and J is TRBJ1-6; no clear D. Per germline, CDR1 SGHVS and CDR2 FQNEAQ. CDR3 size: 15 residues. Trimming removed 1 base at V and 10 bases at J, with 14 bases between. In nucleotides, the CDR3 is TGTGCCAGCAGCTTAGTCCGGAGGAGAAGGTCACCCCTCCACTTT. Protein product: CASSLVRRRRSPLHF.

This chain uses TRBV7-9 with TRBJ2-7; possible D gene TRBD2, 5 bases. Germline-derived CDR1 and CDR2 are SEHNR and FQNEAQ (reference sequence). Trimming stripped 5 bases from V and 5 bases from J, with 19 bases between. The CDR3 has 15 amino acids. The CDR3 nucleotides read TGTGCCAGCAGCCTAACGGTGGGGAGTAAGGACGAGCAGTACTTC. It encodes CASSLTVGSKDEQYF.